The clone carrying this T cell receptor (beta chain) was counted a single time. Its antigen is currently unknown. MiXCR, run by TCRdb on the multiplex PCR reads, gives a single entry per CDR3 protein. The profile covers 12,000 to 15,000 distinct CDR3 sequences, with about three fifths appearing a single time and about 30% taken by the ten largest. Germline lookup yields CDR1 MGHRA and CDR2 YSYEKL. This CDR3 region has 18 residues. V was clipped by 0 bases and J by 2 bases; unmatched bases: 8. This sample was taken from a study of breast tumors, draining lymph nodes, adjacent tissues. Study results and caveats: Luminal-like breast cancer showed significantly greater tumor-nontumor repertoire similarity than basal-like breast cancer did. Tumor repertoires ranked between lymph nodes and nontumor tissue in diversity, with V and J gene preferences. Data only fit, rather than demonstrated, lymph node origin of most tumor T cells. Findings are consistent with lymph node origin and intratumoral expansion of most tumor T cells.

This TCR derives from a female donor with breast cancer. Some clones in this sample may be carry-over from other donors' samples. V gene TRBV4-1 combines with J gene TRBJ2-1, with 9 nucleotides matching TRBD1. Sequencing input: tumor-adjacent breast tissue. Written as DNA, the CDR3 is TGCGCCAGCAGCCAAGAATTGTGGGACAGGGACCCCTACAATGAGCAGTTCTTC. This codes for CASSQELWDRDPYNEQFF.